The 19 T cell receptor beta chains below all came from one sample that was sequenced in a study of T cells in localized non-small cell lung cancer. Produced via immunoSEQ multiplex PCR; TCRdb's table is partial and in-frame only. Of about 9,600 clones in the sample, 90% are singletons; the top ten hold 15% to 20%. The sample here was peripheral blood, taken before any cancer treatment. The receptors were gathered from a male donor older than 55 with stage III squamous cell lung carcinoma.

The table lists this clone with a count of one. The chain combines TRBV2 with TRBJ2-7, with D perhaps being TRBD1 or TRBD2 (5 bases each). Trimming removed 3 bases from V and 3 bases from J, with 12 bases in between. Germline V lookup: CDR1 SNHLY, CDR2 FYNNEI. The CDR3 spans 14 residues. CDR3 in amino acids: CASSENRGYYEQYF. The DNA for the CDR3 is TGTGCCAGCAGTGAGAACCGGGGCTACTACGAGCAGTACTTC.

This chain links TRBV15 with TRBJ2-7, with D maybe TRBD2 (6 bases). Germline values: CDR1 LNHNV, CDR2 YYDKDF (reference sequence). The CDR3 is 13 residues long. V shed 3 bases and J shed 7 bases, with 13 bases lying between them. The CDR3 DNA follows: TGTGCCACCAGCAGCGGGGGTTGGGATGAGCAGTACTTC. Protein: CATSSGGWDEQYF.

This chain uses TRBV9 with TRBJ1-3, with 7 bases matching TRBD1. Unmatched junction bases numbered 7, after V lost 0 bases and J lost 1 base. This CDR3 is 17 amino acids long. Germline CDR1 SGDLS, CDR2 YYNGEE. The CDR3 DNA follows: TGTGCCAGCAGCGTAGAGGGACAGCTAAATTCTGGAAACACCATATATTTT. Translation gives CASSVEGQLNSGNTIYF.

The V gene is TRBV7-2, the J gene TRBJ1-6; D not resolved. The CDR3 is 14 amino acids. Trimming left V 5 bases short and J 3 bases short, with 8 bases between. Germline CDR1 is SGHTA and CDR2 is FQGNSA. The CDR3 protein is CASSRQIYNSPLHF. CDR3 DNA sequence: TGTGCCAGCAGCCGACAAATCTATAATTCACCCCTCCACTTT. The full variable domain, rest sourced from reference TRBV7-2 and TRBJ1-6, is GAGVSQSPSNKVTEKGKDVELRCDPISGHTALYWYRQSLGQGLEFLIYFQGNSAPDKSGLPSDRFSAERTGGSVSTLTIQRTQQEDSAVYLCASSRQIYNSPLHFGNGTRLTVT.

The chain couples TRBV13 to TRBJ2-1, with 13 bases aligning to TRBD2. The germline V gene has CDR1 PRHDT and CDR2 FYEKMQ (reference sequence). The CDR3 totals 18 residues. The J segment lost 1 base and the V segment lost 2 bases, leaving 5 bases of the junction unmatched. The CDR3 region has the DNA TGTGCCAGCAGCTTAATTAGGACTAGCGGGGGATCCTACAATGAGCAGTTCTTC. Its translation is CASSLIRTSGGSYNEQFF.

The genes are TRBV5-3 and TRBJ2-7; 9 bases fit TRBD2. TRBV5-3 is reported as an ORF; its role is uncertain. The length of the CDR3 is 15 residues. Losses at the gene ends were 4 bases for V and 1 base for J; bases not matched to a gene: 6. CDR3 coding DNA: TGTGCCAGAAGCATTAGCGGGGGATCTTCCTACGAGCAGTACTTC. This sequence encodes CARSISGGSSYEQYF.

This clone has only one observation. This chain uses TRBV28 with TRBJ2-5; TRBD1 matches 7 bases. CDR1 and CDR2 from the germline V gene are MDHEN and SYDVKM. J lost 2 bases, V lost 5 bases, and 11 bases had no gene match. The CDR3 runs to 16 residues. The CDR3 loop is CASSPHSTGRQETQYF. CDR3 in DNA: TGTGCCAGCAGTCCTCATTCGACAGGGCGTCAAGAGACCCAGTACTTC.

This chain joins TRBV2 and TRBJ2-7; D is undetermined. This CDR3 spans 13 amino acids. Germline CDR1 and CDR2: SNHLY and FYNNEI. V was clipped by 10 bases and J by 2 bases, with 15 bases between them. CDR3 sequence: CAISVGGPYEQYF. Here the CDR3 DNA reads TGTGCCATCAGCGTCGGTGGCCCCTACGAGCAGTACTTC.

V and J are TRBV6-6 and TRBJ1-1; D gene unclear. Between the trimmed V and J ends, which lost 7 bases and 4 bases, there was a span of 16 bases. The V gene's germline CDR1 is MNHNY and CDR2 SVGAGI (reference sequence). CDR3 length: 14 residues. The CDR3 loop is CASNRGKGGTEAFF. The CDR3 nucleotides read TGTGCCAGCAACCGCGGGAAGGGCGGCACTGAAGCTTTCTTT.

The chain joins TRBV6-1 to TRBJ2-2; a weak D match, TRBD1 (6 bases). Germline V lookup: CDR1 MNHNS, CDR2 SASEGT. The germline V and J ends were trimmed by 1 base and 5 bases, with 14 bases remaining between them. The CDR3 spans 16 residues. CDR3 residues: CASSEETGRRTGELFF. In DNA, the CDR3 is TGTGCCAGCAGTGAAGAAACAGGGAGAAGGACCGGGGAGCTGTTTTTT.

This chain uses TRBV7-2 with TRBJ1-4; D possibly corresponds to TRBD1 (6 bases). V was shortened by 1 base and J by 6 bases, with 12 bases between the two germline ends. CDR1 SGHTA and CDR2 FQGNSA come from the germline V gene. There are 15 residues in the CDR3. CDR3 amino acids: CASSLGSGGDEKLFF. The CDR3 DNA reads as TGTGCCAGCAGCTTAGGGTCTGGGGGCGATGAAAAACTGTTTTTT.

V and J are TRBV7-2 and TRBJ1-2; TRBD1 agrees at 10 bases. Germline trimming cut 0 bases from V and 8 bases from J; bases unmatched to any gene: 6. The germline gives CDR1 SGHTA, CDR2 FQGNSA. The CDR3 runs to 15 residues. CDR3 amino acids: CASSLATGTGDGYTF. The CDR3 DNA reads as TGTGCCAGCAGCTTAGCAACCGGGACAGGGGACGGCTACACCTTC.

The gene calls are TRBV6-6 and TRBJ1-1; D is unclear. The V end was cut by 6 bases, the J end by 5 bases, with 16 bases between. Germline assignment: CDR1 MNHNY and CDR2 SVGAGI (reference sequence). This CDR3 spans 14 amino acids. The CDR3 DNA follows: TGTGCCAGCAGATCTAACGGTGGGTGGACTGAAGCTTTCTTT. Translation: CASRSNGGWTEAFF.

The chain employs TRBV5-4 and TRBJ1-4, with 10 bases lining up with TRBD1. The CDR3 consists of 15 residues. Germline lookup yields CDR1 SGHNT and CDR2 YYREEE (reference sequence). V shed 5 bases and J 5 bases; nucleotides not matched to a gene: 6. The CDR3 loop is CASRPGQGENEKLFF. The CDR3 DNA sequence: TGTGCCAGCAGACCAGGACAGGGGGAAAATGAAAAACTGTTTTTT.

The chain recombines TRBV5-5 with TRBJ2-7, with TRBD1 matching over 12 bases. Trimming removed 7 bases from V and 9 bases from J; junction bases left unmatched: 14. The length of the CDR3 is 15 residues. Germline CDR1 is SGHKS and CDR2 is YYEKEE (reference sequence). The DNA for the CDR3 is TGTGCCAGCTCCAACTCGGGACAGGGGGCAATTTGGCAGTACTTC. It translates to CASSNSGQGAIWQYF.

The V gene is TRBV11-2, the J gene TRBJ2-7; weak D call: TRBD2 (6 bases). The CDR3 totals 17 residues. From germline, CDR1 is SGHAT and CDR2 FQNNGV. The germline V and J ends were trimmed by 1 base and 2 bases, with 18 bases remaining between them. CDR3 sequence: CASSLVAGGAIPYEQYF. DNA for the CDR3: TGTGCCAGCAGCTTAGTAGCCGGGGGTGCTATCCCCTACGAGCAGTACTTC.

This chain uses TRBV28 with TRBJ2-7; the D gene is possibly TRBD1 (6 bases). Germline assignment: CDR1 MDHEN and CDR2 SYDVKM. The CDR3 contains 17 residues. Trimming took off 6 bases at V and 4 bases at J, with 25 bases between the two ends. CDR3 in DNA: TGTGCCAGCAGGGGGGCCGCTTGGGACGACAGATATTACGAGCAGTACTTC. It codes for CASRGAAWDDRYYEQYF.

The chain employs TRBV6-5 and TRBJ1-1; D is perhaps TRBD1 (6 bases). Germline V gene sequence: CDR1 MNHEY, CDR2 SVGAGI. Trimming took 3 bases from V and 5 from J, leaving 10 bases between them. This CDR3 comprises 13 residues. CDR3 loop: CASSYSTGTEAFF. CDR3 nucleotides: TGTGCCAGCAGTTATTCCACAGGGACTGAAGCTTTCTTT.

This clone was found once. The chain has TRBV10-3 and TRBJ1-1; 9 bases match TRBD1. Unmatched junction bases numbered 11, after V lost 6 bases and J lost 0 bases. The CDR3 runs to 17 residues. Per the germline V gene, CDR1 is ENHRY and CDR2 is SYGVKD. This CDR3 reads CAIRGEGTGRVNTEAFF. The CDR3 DNA is TGTGCCATCAGGGGGGAAGGGACAGGGAGGGTGAACACTGAAGCTTTCTTT.